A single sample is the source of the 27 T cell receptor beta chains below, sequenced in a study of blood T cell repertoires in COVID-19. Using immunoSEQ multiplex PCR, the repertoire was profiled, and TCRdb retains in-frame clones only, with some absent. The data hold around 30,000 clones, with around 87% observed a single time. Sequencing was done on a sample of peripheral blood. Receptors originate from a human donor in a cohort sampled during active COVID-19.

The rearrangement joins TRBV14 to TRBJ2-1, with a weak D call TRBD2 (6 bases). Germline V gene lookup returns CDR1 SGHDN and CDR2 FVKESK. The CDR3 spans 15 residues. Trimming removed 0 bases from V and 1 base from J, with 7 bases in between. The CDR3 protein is CASSQDGGSYNEQFF. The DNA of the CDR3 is TGTGCCAGCAGCCAAGACGGGGGTTCCTACAATGAGCAGTTCTTC.

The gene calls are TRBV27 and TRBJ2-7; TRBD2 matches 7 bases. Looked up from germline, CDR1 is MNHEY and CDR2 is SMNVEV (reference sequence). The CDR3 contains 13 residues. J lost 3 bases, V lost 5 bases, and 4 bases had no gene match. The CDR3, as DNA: TGTGCCAGCAGTCTTCGGGACTACTACGAGCAGTACTTC. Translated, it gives CASSLRDYYEQYF.

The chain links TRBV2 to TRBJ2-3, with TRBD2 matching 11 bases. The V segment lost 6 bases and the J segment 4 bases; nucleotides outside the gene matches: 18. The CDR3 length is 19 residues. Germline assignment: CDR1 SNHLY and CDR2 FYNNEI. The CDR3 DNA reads TGTGCCAGCAGGGGACCGCTCGGATTAGCGGGGGGGGTAGCAGATACGCAGTATTTT. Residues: CASRGPLGLAGGVADTQYF.

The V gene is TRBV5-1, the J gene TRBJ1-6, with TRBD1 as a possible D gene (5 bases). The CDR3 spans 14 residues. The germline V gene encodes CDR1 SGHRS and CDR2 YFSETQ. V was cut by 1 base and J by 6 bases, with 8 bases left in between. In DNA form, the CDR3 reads TGCGCCAGCAGCTTGAGGCAGGGTAATTCACCCCTCCACTTT. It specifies CASSLRQGNSPLHF.

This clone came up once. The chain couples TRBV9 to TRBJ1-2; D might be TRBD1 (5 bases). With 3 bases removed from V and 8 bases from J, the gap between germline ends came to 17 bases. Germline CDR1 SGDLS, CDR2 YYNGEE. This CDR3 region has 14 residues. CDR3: CASSAGYGAGGYTF. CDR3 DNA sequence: TGTGCCAGCAGCGCAGGCTATGGGGCCGGGGGCTACACCTTC.

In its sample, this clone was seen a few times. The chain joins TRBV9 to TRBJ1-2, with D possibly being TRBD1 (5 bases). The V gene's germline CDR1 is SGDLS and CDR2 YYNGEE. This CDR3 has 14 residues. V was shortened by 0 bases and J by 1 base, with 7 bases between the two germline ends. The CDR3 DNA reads TGTGCCAGCAGCGTAGCCCAGGGTAACTATGGCTACACCTTC. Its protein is CASSVAQGNYGYTF.

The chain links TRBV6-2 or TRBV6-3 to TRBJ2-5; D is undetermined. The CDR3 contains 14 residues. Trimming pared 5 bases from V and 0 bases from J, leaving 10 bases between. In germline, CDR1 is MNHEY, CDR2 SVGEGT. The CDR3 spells CASSGFGDQETQYF. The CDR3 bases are TGTGCCAGCAGTGGGTTCGGAGACCAAGAGACCCAGTACTTC.

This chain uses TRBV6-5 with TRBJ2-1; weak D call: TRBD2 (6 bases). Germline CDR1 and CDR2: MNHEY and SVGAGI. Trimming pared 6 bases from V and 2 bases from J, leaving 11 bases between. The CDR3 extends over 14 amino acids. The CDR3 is CASRAGGAYNEQFF. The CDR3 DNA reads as TGTGCCAGCAGGGCCGGGGGAGCCTACAATGAGCAGTTCTTC.

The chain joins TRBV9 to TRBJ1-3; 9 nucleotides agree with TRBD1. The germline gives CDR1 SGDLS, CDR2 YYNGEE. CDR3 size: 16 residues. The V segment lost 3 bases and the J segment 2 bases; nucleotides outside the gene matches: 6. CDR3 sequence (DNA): TGTGCCAGCAGCGCCTCTGACAGGGGGACTGGAAACACCATATATTTT. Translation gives CASSASDRGTGNTIYF.

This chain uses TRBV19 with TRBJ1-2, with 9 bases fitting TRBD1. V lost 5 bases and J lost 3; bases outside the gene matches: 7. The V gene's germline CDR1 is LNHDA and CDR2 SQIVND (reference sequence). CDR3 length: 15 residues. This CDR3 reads CASSETGQGYYGYTF. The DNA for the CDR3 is TGTGCCAGTAGTGAAACGGGACAGGGCTACTATGGCTACACCTTC.

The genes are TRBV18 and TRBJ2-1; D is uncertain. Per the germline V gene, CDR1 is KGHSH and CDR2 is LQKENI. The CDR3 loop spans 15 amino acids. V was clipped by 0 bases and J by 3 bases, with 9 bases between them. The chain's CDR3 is CASSPPWSNYNEQFF. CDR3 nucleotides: TGTGCCAGCTCACCACCGTGGAGTAACTACAATGAGCAGTTCTTC.

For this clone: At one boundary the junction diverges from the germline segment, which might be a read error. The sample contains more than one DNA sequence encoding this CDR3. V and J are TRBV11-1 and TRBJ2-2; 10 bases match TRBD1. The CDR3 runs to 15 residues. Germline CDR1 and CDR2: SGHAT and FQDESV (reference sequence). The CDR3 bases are TGCGCCAGCAGCTTGGGGACAGGGGACACCGGGGAGCTGTTTTTT. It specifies CASSLGTGDTGELFF.

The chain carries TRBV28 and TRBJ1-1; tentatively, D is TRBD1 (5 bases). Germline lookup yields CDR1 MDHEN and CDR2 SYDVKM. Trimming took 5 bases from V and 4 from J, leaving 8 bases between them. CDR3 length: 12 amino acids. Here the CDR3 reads CASSPQVTEAFF. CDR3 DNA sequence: TGTGCCAGCAGTCCACAGGTCACTGAAGCTTTCTTT.

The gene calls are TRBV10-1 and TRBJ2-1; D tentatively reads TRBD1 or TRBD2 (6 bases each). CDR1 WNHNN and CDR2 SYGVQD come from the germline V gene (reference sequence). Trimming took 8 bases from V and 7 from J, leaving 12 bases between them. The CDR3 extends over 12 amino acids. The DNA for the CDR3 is TGCGCCAGCGGTGGGGGGCGGAATGAGCAGTTCTTC. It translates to CASGGGRNEQFF.

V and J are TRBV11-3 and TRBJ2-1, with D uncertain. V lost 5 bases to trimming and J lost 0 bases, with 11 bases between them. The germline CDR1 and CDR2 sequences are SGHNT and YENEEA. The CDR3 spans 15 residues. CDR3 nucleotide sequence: TGTGCCAGCAGCCGACGTAGCAGCTCCTACAATGAGCAGTTCTTC. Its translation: CASSRRSSSYNEQFF.

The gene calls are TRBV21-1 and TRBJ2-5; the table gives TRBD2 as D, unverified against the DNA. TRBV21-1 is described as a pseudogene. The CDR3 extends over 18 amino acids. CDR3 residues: CASSKGGLAGGRQETQYF. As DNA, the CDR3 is TGTGCCAGCAGCAAAGGAGGACTAGCGGGGGGGCGGCAAGAGACCCAGTACTTC.

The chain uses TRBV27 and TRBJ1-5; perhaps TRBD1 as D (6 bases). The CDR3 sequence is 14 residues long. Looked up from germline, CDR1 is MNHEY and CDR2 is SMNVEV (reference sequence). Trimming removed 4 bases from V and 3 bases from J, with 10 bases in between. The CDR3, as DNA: TGTGCCAGCAGTTCCGGACAGTACAATCAGCCCCAGCATTTT. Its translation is CASSSGQYNQPQHF.

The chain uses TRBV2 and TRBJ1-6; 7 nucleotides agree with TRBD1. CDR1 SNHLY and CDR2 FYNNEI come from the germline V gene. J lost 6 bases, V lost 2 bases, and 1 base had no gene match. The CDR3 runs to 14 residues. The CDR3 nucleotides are TGTGCCAGCAGTGAAAGGGACAGTAATTCACCCCTCCACTTT. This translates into CASSERDSNSPLHF.

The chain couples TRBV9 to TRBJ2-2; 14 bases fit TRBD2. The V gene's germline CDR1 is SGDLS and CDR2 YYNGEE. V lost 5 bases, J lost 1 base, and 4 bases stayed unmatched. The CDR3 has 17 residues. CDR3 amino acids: CASRVGLAGGNTGELFF. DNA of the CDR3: TGTGCCAGCAGGGTCGGACTAGCGGGGGGGAACACCGGGGAGCTGTTTTTT. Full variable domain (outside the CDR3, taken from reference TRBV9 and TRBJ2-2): DSGVTQTPKHLITATGQRVTLRCSPRSGDLSVYWYQQSLDQGLQFLIQYYNGEERAKGNILERFSAQQFPDLHSELNLSSLELGDSALYFCASRVGLAGGNTGELFFGEGSRLTVL.

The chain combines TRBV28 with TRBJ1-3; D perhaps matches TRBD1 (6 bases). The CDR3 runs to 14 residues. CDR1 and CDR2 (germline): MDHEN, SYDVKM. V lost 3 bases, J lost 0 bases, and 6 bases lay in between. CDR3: CASSLDSSGNTIYF. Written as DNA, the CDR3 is TGTGCCAGCAGTTTGGACAGCTCTGGAAACACCATATATTTT. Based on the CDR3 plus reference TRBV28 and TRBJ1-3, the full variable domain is DVKVTQSSRYLVKRTGEKVFLECVQDMDHENMFWYRQDPGLGLRLIYFSYDVKMKEKGDIPEGYSVSREKKERFSLILESASTNQTSMYLCASSLDSSGNTIYFGEGSWLTVV.

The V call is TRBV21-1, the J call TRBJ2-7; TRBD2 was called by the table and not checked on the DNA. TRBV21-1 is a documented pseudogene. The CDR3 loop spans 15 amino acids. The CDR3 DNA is TGTGCCAGCACTTCTAGCGGGGGGCCAGACTACGAGCAGTACTTC. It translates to CASTSSGGPDYEQYF.

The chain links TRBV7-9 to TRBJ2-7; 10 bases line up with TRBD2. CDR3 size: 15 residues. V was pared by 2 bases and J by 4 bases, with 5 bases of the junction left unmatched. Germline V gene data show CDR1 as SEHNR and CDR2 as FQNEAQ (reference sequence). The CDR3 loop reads CASSLSSGGPYEQYF. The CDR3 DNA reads TGTGCCAGCAGCTTATCTAGCGGGGGTCCTTACGAGCAGTACTTC.

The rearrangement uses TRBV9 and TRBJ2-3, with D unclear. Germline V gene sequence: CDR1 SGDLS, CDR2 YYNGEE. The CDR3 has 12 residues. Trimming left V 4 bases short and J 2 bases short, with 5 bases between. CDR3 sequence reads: CASSPHTDTQYF. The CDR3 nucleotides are TGTGCCAGCAGCCCCCACACAGATACGCAGTATTTT.

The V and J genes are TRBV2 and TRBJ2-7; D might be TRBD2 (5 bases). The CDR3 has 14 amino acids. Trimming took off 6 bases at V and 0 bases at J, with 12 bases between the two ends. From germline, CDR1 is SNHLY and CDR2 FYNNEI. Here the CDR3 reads CASRNGELSYEQYF. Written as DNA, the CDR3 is TGTGCCAGCAGAAACGGGGAGCTCTCCTACGAGCAGTACTTC.

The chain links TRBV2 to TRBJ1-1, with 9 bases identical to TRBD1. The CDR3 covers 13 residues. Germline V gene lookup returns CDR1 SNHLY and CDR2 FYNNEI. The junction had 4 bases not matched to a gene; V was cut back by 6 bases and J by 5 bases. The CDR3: CASSTGGRTEAFF. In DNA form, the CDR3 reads TGTGCCAGCAGCACAGGGGGCCGGACTGAAGCTTTCTTT.

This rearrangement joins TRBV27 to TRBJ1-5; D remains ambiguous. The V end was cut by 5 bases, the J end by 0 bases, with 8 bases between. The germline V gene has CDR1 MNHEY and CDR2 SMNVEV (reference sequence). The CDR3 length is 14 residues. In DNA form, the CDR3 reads TGTGCCAGCAGTCCCCAGATTAGCAATCAGCCCCAGCATTTT. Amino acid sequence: CASSPQISNQPQHF.

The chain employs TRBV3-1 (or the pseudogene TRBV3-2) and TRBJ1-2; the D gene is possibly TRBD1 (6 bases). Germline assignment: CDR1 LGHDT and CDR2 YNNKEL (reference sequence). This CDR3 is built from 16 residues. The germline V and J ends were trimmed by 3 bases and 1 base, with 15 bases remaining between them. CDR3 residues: CASSQAPGQVNYGYTF. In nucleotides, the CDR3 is TGTGCCAGCAGCCAGGCCCCGGGACAAGTTAACTATGGCTACACCTTC.